Below are 4 T cell receptor beta chains sequenced from a single sample in a study of beta chain features in type 1 diabetes. General observations from the study: In all four CD4+ subsets, TCRB CDR3 length was significantly, moderately reduced in type 1 diabetes.

These receptors lack a known antigen. The study reverse transcribed the entire isolated RNA, so it sequenced expressed TCRB transcripts. The protocol was immunoSEQ multiplex PCR, while the TCRdb copy is restricted to in-frame clones and leaves out a portion. The profile covers roughly 70,000 clones, with about 50% appearing a single time and around 0.7% taken by the ten largest. Sequences were obtained from central memory CD4+ T cells from blood. These receptors were obtained from a man in his thirties or forties with type 1 diabetes.

This clone was detected a few times. The rearrangement joins TRBV30 to TRBJ2-6; weak D call: TRBD1 (5 bases). Between the trimmed V and J ends, which lost 2 bases and 2 bases, there was a span of 7 bases. This CDR3 spans 14 amino acids. The germline V gene encodes CDR1 GTSNPN and CDR2 SVGIG (reference sequence). CDR3 sequence (DNA): TGTGCCTGGAGTATGACAGCTGGGGCCAACGTCCTGACTTTC. Translating it yields CAWSMTAGANVLTF.

The chain couples TRBV6-5 to TRBJ1-6; D is unclear. The V and J ends lost 6 bases and 7 bases respectively, with 13 bases between them. This CDR3 region has 14 residues. Germline-derived CDR1 and CDR2 are MNHEY and SVGAGI. Here the CDR3 reads CASSPRIRNSPLHF. CDR3 bases: TGTGCCAGCAGCCCCAGGATAAGGAATTCACCCCTCCACTTT.

The chain joins TRBV29-1 to TRBJ1-1; D is uncertain. The CDR3 is 12 residues long. The V and J ends lost 4 bases and 4 bases respectively, with 10 bases between them. The germline V gene encodes CDR1 SQVTM and CDR2 ANQGSEA. DNA of the CDR3: TGCAGCGTTGTTACATCGGGCACTGAAGCTTTCTTT. This sequence encodes CSVVTSGTEAFF.

The chain recombines TRBV5-4 with TRBJ2-5; 14 nucleotides agree with TRBD2. CDR1 is SGHNT and CDR2 is YYREEE in the germline V gene (reference sequence). This CDR3 comprises 15 residues. Unmatched junction bases numbered 1, after V lost 4 bases and J lost 2 bases. CDR3 sequence reads: CASSRLAGGQETQYF. The CDR3 DNA is TGTGCCAGCAGCCGACTAGCGGGAGGGCAAGAGACCCAGTACTTC.